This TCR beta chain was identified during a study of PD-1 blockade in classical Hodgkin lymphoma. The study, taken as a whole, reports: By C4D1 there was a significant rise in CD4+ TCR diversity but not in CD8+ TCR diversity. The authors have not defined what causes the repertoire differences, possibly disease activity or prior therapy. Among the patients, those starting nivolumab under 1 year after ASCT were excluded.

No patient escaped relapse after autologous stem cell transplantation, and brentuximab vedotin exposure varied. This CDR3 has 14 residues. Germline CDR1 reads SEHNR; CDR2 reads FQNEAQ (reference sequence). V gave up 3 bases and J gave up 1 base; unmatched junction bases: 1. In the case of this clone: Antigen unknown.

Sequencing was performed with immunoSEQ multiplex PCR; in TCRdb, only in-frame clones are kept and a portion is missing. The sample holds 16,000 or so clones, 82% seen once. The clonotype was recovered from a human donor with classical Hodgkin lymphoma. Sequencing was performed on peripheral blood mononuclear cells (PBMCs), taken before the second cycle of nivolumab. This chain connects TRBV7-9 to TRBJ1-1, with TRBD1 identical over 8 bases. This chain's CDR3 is CASSFTGGNTEAFF. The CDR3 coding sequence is TGTGCCAGCAGCTTTACAGGGGGGAACACTGAAGCTTTCTTT.